The 14 T cell receptor beta chains below were found in one sample sequenced in a study of CD8 T cells in Susac syndrome. Reverse transcription of roughly 0.45 to 1 ug RNA used random hexamers. Each CDR3 protein is one row after TCRdb ran MiXCR on the immunoSEQ multiplex PCR reads. Of roughly 140,000 distinct CDR3 sequences in the sample, 90% to 95% were seen once. The sequencing sample was made of CD8+ T cells from PBMCs. The receptor source for this set is a human donor with multiple sclerosis.

V is TRBV18 and J is TRBJ1-5, with 7 bases identical to TRBD1. Losses at the gene ends were 3 bases for V and 2 bases for J; bases not matched to a gene: 4. The CDR3 is made up of 15 amino acids. Germline lookup yields CDR1 KGHSH and CDR2 LQKENI. The CDR3 DNA sequence: TGTGCCAGCTCACCTTTTCAGGGGGGCAATCAGCCCCAGCATTTT. It codes for CASSPFQGGNQPQHF.

The chain combines TRBV9 with TRBJ1-2; D gene uncertain. Trimming removed 0 bases at V and 12 bases at J, with 12 bases between. Germline V gene sequence: CDR1 SGDLS, CDR2 YYNGEE. This CDR3 comprises 12 residues. DNA of the CDR3: TGTGCCAGCAGCGTAGGGTCTTTACCGGACACCTTC. Translating it yields CASSVGSLPDTF.

This clonotype was found a few times. The chain combines TRBV29-1 with TRBJ2-7; possible D gene TRBD1, 6 bases. The CDR3 extends over 15 amino acids. Germline CDR1 is SQVTM and CDR2 is ANQGSEA. V lost 7 bases, J lost 2 bases, and 21 bases lay in between. The CDR3 loop reads CSAEIRTELTYEQYF. CDR3 in DNA: TGCAGCGCAGAAATTCGGACAGAGTTAACCTACGAGCAGTACTTC.

The genes are TRBV13 and TRBJ2-1; D gene uncertain. The V end lost 1 base, the J end lost 10 bases, and 8 bases lay between the germline ends. The CDR3 has 12 residues. Looked up from germline, CDR1 is PRHDT and CDR2 is FYEKMQ (reference sequence). CDR3 region: CASSLDRTEQFF. The CDR3 DNA reads TGTGCCAGCAGCTTAGACCGGACCGAGCAGTTCTTC.

The V call is TRBV5-4, the J call TRBJ2-3; D is perhaps TRBD2 (5 bases). V was pared by 5 bases and J by 4 bases, with 17 bases between. There are 15 residues in the CDR3. The V gene's germline CDR1 is SGHNT and CDR2 YYREEE (reference sequence). The CDR3 is CASRFGRAPADTQYF. The CDR3 DNA sequence: TGTGCCAGCAGATTTGGGCGGGCCCCCGCAGATACGCAGTATTTT.

The chain links TRBV20-1 to TRBJ1-1; D might be TRBD1 (6 bases). Looked up from germline, CDR1 is DFQATT and CDR2 is SNEGSKA (reference sequence). This CDR3 is 14 amino acids long. V was trimmed by 2 bases and J by 3 bases, leaving 13 bases between them. The CDR3 region has the DNA TGCAGTGCTAGAAGCAGGGCAGGGGACACTGAAGCTTTCTTT. Translating it yields CSARSRAGDTEAFF.

The chain links TRBV13 to TRBJ2-1; tentatively, D is TRBD2 (6 bases). The CDR3 totals 16 residues. Trimming took 5 bases from V and 6 from J, leaving 20 bases between them. The germline CDR1 and CDR2 sequences are PRHDT and FYEKMQ (reference sequence). CDR3 coding DNA: TGTGCCAGCAGCCCGCCCTCGGGACGGAGGGGCAATGAGCAGTTCTTC. Amino acids: CASSPPSGRRGNEQFF.

The chain has TRBV10-3 and TRBJ2-1; D call uncertain. CDR3 size: 11 residues. V lost 8 bases to trimming and J lost 5 bases, with 7 bases between them. Germline V CDR1 and CDR2: ENHRY, SYGVKD. CDR3 coding DNA: TGTGCCATCGGATTAAACAATGAGCAGTTCTTC. Its translation is CAIGLNNEQFF.

CDR3 DNA: TGTGCCAGCAGTTTATTGGGGAACACTGAAGCTTTCTTT. Translated, it gives CASSLLGNTEAFF. The rearrangement joins TRBV27 to TRBJ1-1, with no clear D. The ends were cut back, 1 base at V and 1 base at J, with 4 bases in the middle. This CDR3 is 13 amino acids long. Germline V lookup: CDR1 MNHEY, CDR2 SMNVEV (reference sequence).

The chain links TRBV14 to TRBJ1-2, with 7 bases fitting TRBD1. The CDR3 contains 15 residues. With 1 base clipped from V and 5 bases from J, the junction kept 7 bases outside the gene matches. Germline V gene sequence: CDR1 SGHDN, CDR2 FVKESK. Here the CDR3 DNA reads TGTGCCAGCAGCCAAGTCTTCGGGACAGCATATGGCTACACCTTC. This translates into CASSQVFGTAYGYTF.

V and J are TRBV7-9 and TRBJ2-7, with D tentatively TRBD2 (5 bases). With 5 bases removed from V and 4 bases from J, the gap between germline ends came to 12 bases. Per germline, CDR1 SEHNR and CDR2 FQNEAQ (reference sequence). The CDR3 loop spans 13 amino acids. CDR3 region: CASSNTSRYEQYF. CDR3 DNA sequence: TGTGCCAGCAGCAACACTAGTCGGTACGAGCAGTACTTC.

The chain uses TRBV20-1 and TRBJ2-7; the match to TRBD1 covers 7 bases. Germline assignment: CDR1 DFQATT and CDR2 SNEGSKA (reference sequence). The junction had 4 bases not matched to a gene; V was cut back by 1 base and J by 4 bases. The CDR3 length is 13 residues. This CDR3 is CSARGQGTYEQYF. The CDR3 DNA reads as TGCAGTGCTAGAGGACAGGGAACGTACGAGCAGTACTTC.

The J gene is TRBJ1-1, the V gene TRBV13; 11 bases match TRBD1. Germline V CDR1 and CDR2: PRHDT, FYEKMQ (reference sequence). Trimming at V came to 5 bases and at J to 4 bases, leaving 3 bases not matched to a gene. There are 14 residues in the CDR3. CDR3: CASSRGTGGTEAFF. The CDR3 DNA follows: TGTGCCAGCAGCCGCGGGACAGGGGGCACTGAAGCTTTCTTT.

The chain has TRBV15 and TRBJ2-7; perhaps TRBD2 as D (6 bases). The ends were cut back, 5 bases at V and 6 bases at J, with 17 bases in the middle. Germline V gene sequence: CDR1 LNHNV, CDR2 YYDKDF (reference sequence). CDR3 length: 14 residues. CDR3 nucleotides: TGTGCCACCAGCGGAGGGCTCGGCGGGGTCGAGCAGTACTTC. As protein: CATSGGLGGVEQYF.